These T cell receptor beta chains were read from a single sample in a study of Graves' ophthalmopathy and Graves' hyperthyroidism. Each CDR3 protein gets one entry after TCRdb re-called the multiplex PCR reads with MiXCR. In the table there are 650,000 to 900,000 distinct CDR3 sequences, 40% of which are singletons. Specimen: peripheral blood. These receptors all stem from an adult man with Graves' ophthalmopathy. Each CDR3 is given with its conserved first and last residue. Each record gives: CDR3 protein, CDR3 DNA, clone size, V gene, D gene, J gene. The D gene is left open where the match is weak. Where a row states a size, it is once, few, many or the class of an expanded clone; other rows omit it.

CDR3: CASTLFAKETQYF
DNA: TGTGCCAGCACTCTTTTTGCAAAAGAGACCCAGTACTTC
size: .
V: TRBV11-2
D: .
J: TRBJ2-5

CDR3: CASSSRLAGRTDTQYF
DNA: TGTGCCAGCAGCTCACGACTAGCGGGGCGCACAGATACGCAGTATTTT
size: .
V: TRBV25-1
D: TRBD2
J: TRBJ2-3

CDR3: CASSERGGTQYF
DNA: TGTGCCAGCAGCGAGCGGGGGGGGACCCAGTACTTC
size: .
V: TRBV7-3
D: TRBD2
J: TRBJ2-5

CDR3: CSVGGQGRNTIYF
DNA: TGCAGCGTTGGCGGACAGGGGAGAAACACCATATATTTT
size: .
V: TRBV29-1
D: TRBD1
J: TRBJ1-3

CDR3: CASSEEKQGAKQFQETQYF
DNA: TGTGCCAGCAGTGAAGAAAAACAGGGGGCCAAGCAATTCCAAGAGACCCAGTACTTC
size: many
V: TRBV25-1
D: TRBD1
J: TRBJ2-5

CDR3: CASSSRYSYGYTF
DNA: TGTGCCAGCAGTTCCAGGTATAGCTATGGCTACACCTTC
size: few
V: TRBV25-1
D: .
J: TRBJ1-2

CDR3: CASSLNGSPYEQYF
DNA: TGTGCCAGCAGCTTAAATGGTAGCCCCTACGAGCAGTACTTC
size: few
V: TRBV7-9
D: .
J: TRBJ2-7

CDR3: CASSEVGRESPLHF
DNA: TGTGCCAGCAGTGAAGTTGGGCGGGAGTCACCCCTCCACTTT
size: many
V: TRBV2
D: .
J: TRBJ1-6

CDR3: CASSLRAGGITGELFF
DNA: TGTGCCAGCAGCTTAAGGGCAGGCGGTATCACCGGGGAGCTGTTTTTT
size: .
V: TRBV7-3
D: .
J: TRBJ2-2

CDR3: CASSQGQSYYGYTF
DNA: TGTGCCAGCAGCCAAGGACAGTCTTATTATGGCTACACCTTC
size: .
V: TRBV3-1
D: .
J: TRBJ1-2

CDR3: CASSLGPGRGPQHF
DNA: TGTGCCAGCAGCTTAGGTCCAGGGCGCGGGCCCCAGCATTTT
size: many
V: TRBV7-9
D: .
J: TRBJ1-5

CDR3: CASSFTVAGGRIQKTQYF
DNA: TGTGCCAGCAGCTTTACGGTAGCGGGGGGTCGGATCCAAAAGACCCAGTACTTC
size: few
V: TRBV6-6
D: TRBD2
J: TRBJ2-5

CDR3: CSVDPSGGYTYEQYF
DNA: TGCAGCGTTGATCCGTCGGGAGGCTACACCTACGAGCAGTACTTC
size: once
V: TRBV29-1
D: TRBD2
J: TRBJ2-7

CDR3: CASSLIAGGLVYEQYF
DNA: TGTGCCAGCAGCTTAATAGCCGGGGGGCTGGTCTACGAGCAGTACTTC
size: .
V: TRBV7-9
D: .
J: TRBJ2-7

CDR3: CASSFRRQETQYF
DNA: TGTGCCAGCAGTTTCAGGCGCCAAGAGACCCAGTACTTC
size: few
V: TRBV6-5
D: .
J: TRBJ2-5

CDR3: CASRVRTGYF
DNA: TGTGCCAGCAGGGTACGGACAGGGTACTTC
size: .
V: TRBV2
D: TRBD1
J: TRBJ2-5

CDR3: CASSYLWTESYEQYF
DNA: TGTGCCAGCAGTTACCTGTGGACAGAATCCTACGAGCAGTACTTC
size: .
V: TRBV6-5
D: .
J: TRBJ2-7

CDR3: CAPISHSSNVLTF
DNA: TGTGCCCCCATCTCCCACTCATCCAACGTCCTGACTTTC
size: .
V: TRBV15
D: .
J: TRBJ2-6

CDR3: CATSRDVSAEQYF
DNA: TGTGCCACCAGCAGAGATGTTTCGGCCGAGCAGTACTTC
size: many
V: TRBV15
D: .
J: TRBJ2-7

CDR3: CASRRRQGFSGNTIYF
DNA: TGTGCCAGCAGACGACGACAGGGTTTCTCTGGAAACACCATATATTTT
size: few
V: TRBV28
D: TRBD1
J: TRBJ1-3

CDR3: CASTRLAGGWETQYF
DNA: TGTGCCAGCACCCGACTAGCGGGAGGGTGGGAGACCCAGTACTTC
size: few
V: TRBV10-3
D: TRBD2
J: TRBJ2-5

CDR3: CSVESTDTLYEQYF
DNA: TGCAGCGTTGAGTCTACAGATACTCTCTACGAGCAGTACTTC
size: .
V: TRBV29-1
D: .
J: TRBJ2-7

CDR3: CSVDGGGAFTEAFF
DNA: TGCAGCGTTGATGGAGGTGGTGCGTTCACTGAAGCTTTCTTT
size: .
V: TRBV29-1
D: .
J: TRBJ1-1

CDR3: CATSRGTAYGYTIYF
DNA: TGTGCCACCAGCAGAGGGACAGCCTATGGCTACACCATATATTTT
size: many
V: TRBV15
D: .
J: TRBJ1-3

CDR3: CASSLAGGRAETQYF
DNA: TGTGCCAGCAGCTTAGCGGGGGGGCGAGCTGAGACCCAGTACTTC
size: many
V: TRBV7-3
D: TRBD2
J: TRBJ2-5

CDR3: CASSLGGGREAQYF
DNA: TGTGCCAGCAGCTTGGGAGGGGGTCGAGAGGCCCAGTACTTC
size: .
V: TRBV5-6
D: .
J: TRBJ2-5

CDR3: CASSYSPGENTEAFF
DNA: TGTGCCAGCAGTTACTCGCCAGGGGAAAACACTGAAGCTTTCTTT
size: few
V: TRBV7-9
D: .
J: TRBJ1-1

CDR3: CASSEWGQGGYEQYF
DNA: TGTGCCAGCAGTGAATGGGGACAGGGGGGCTACGAGCAGTACTTC
size: many
V: TRBV25-1
D: TRBD1
J: TRBJ2-7

CDR3: CSASGFRPGSYGQYF
DNA: TGCAGTGCCTCCGGTTTTCGGCCCGGCAGCTACGGGCAGTACTTC
size: .
V: TRBV20-1
D: .
J: TRBJ2-7

CDR3: CASSRPRQGRNTGELFF
DNA: TGTGCCAGTAGTAGGCCAAGACAGGGGCGGAACACCGGGGAGCTGTTTTTT
size: many
V: TRBV19
D: TRBD1
J: TRBJ2-2

CDR3: CSQQGWTDTQYF
DNA: TGCAGCCAACAGGGGTGGACAGATACGCAGTATTTT
size: few
V: TRBV29-1
D: TRBD1
J: TRBJ2-3

CDR3: CASSRDSDSALHF
DNA: TGTGCCAGCAGTCGGGACAGCGATTCAGCCCTCCACTTT
size: many
V: TRBV6-5
D: TRBD1
J: TRBJ1-6

CDR3: CSARGGDLTASNEKLFF
DNA: TGCAGTGCTAGGGGCGGGGACTTGACCGCCAGTAATGAAAAACTGTTTTTT
size: .
V: TRBV20-1
D: .
J: TRBJ1-4

CDR3: CASSLVKGAGGELFF
DNA: TGTGCCAGCAGCTTAGTCAAGGGGGCGGGCGGGGAGCTGTTTTTT
size: few
V: TRBV7-2
D: TRBD1
J: TRBJ2-2

CDR3: CSVADGGGTQYF
DNA: TGCAGTGTTGCTGACGGGGGGGGGACCCAGTACTTC
size: .
V: TRBV29-1
D: TRBD2
J: TRBJ2-5

CDR3: CASMDRVMRDEKLFF
DNA: TGTGCCAGCATGGACAGGGTAATGCGTGATGAAAAACTGTTTTTT
size: many
V: TRBV19
D: TRBD1
J: TRBJ1-4

CDR3: CATSRSGQAQETQYF
DNA: TGTGCCACCAGCAGATCGGGACAGGCTCAAGAGACCCAGTACTTC
size: many
V: TRBV15
D: TRBD1
J: TRBJ2-5

CDR3: CASRDTGANYGYTF
DNA: TGTGCCAGCAGAGACACAGGGGCTAACTATGGCTACACCTTC
size: many
V: TRBV7-9
D: TRBD1
J: TRBJ1-2

CDR3: CASSQVNRGDYGYTF
DNA: TGTGCCAGCAGCCAAGTAAACAGGGGGGACTATGGCTACACCTTC
size: .
V: TRBV14
D: TRBD1
J: TRBJ1-2

CDR3: CAIFSPGQGYGYTF
DNA: TGTGCCATCTTTAGCCCCGGACAGGGCTATGGCTACACCTTC
size: medium-sized
V: TRBV10-3
D: TRBD1
J: TRBJ1-2

CDR3: CASSQGGRSGGETQYF
DNA: TGTGCCAGCAGCCAAGGCGGGAGATCGGGGGGGGAGACCCAGTACTTC
size: .
V: TRBV25-1
D: TRBD2
J: TRBJ2-5

CDR3: CSVNPDRGGTEAFF
DNA: TGCAGCGTCAACCCGGACAGGGGTGGGACTGAAGCTTTCTTT
size: .
V: TRBV29-1
D: TRBD1
J: TRBJ1-1

CDR3: CSAGTSGETDTQYF
DNA: TGCAGTGCTGGGACTAGCGGGGAGACAGATACGCAGTATTTT
size: .
V: TRBV20-1
D: TRBD2
J: TRBJ2-3

CDR3: CASSVAGGGVLHF
DNA: TGTGCCAGCAGCGTGGCAGGGGGTGGAGTCCTCCACTTT
size: .
V: TRBV9
D: TRBD1
J: TRBJ1-6

CDR3: CASSGGPGVETQYF
DNA: TGTGCCAGCAGTGGCGGTCCTGGTGTAGAGACCCAGTACTTC
size: many
V: TRBV2
D: .
J: TRBJ2-5

CDR3: CASSNTGLTEAFF
DNA: TGTGCCAGTAGTAATACAGGGCTCACTGAAGCTTTCTTT
size: few
V: TRBV19
D: .
J: TRBJ1-1

CDR3: CASSTLDRDDYGYTF
DNA: TGTGCCAGTAGTACCCTCGACAGGGACGACTATGGCTACACCTTC
size: .
V: TRBV19
D: TRBD1
J: TRBJ1-2

CDR3: CSAEPGLASQETQYF
DNA: TGCAGTGCTGAACCGGGACTAGCGTCTCAAGAGACCCAGTACTTC
size: .
V: TRBV20-1
D: TRBD2
J: TRBJ2-5